The 13 T cell receptor beta chains below come from one sample, sequenced in a study of T cell changes during pregnancy in multiple sclerosis. TCRdb keeps only in-frame clones here, not all; method: immunoSEQ multiplex PCR. The table records approximately 32,000 clones, 89% of them present only once. The sequencing used CD8+ T cells from peripheral blood mononuclear cells, collected in the second trimester of pregnancy. Receptors were obtained from a female donor with multiple sclerosis, enrolled in a pregnancy study.

By its share, this clone is medium-sized. The V gene is TRBV7-2, the J gene TRBJ1-5, with D tentatively TRBD1 (6 bases). Germline V lookup: CDR1 SGHTA, CDR2 FQGNSA. The CDR3 is 16 residues long. Trimming pared 5 bases from V and 0 bases from J, leaving 14 bases between. DNA for the CDR3: TGTGCCAGCAGCCGCGGGGGCTCGTATAGCAATCAGCCCCAGCATTTT. Its protein is CASSRGGSYSNQPQHF.

The chain uses TRBV9 and TRBJ2-7; 9 nucleotides match TRBD1. J lost 3 bases, V lost 3 bases, and 4 bases had no gene match. The CDR3 is 14 amino acids. CDR1 is SGDLS and CDR2 is YYNGEE in the germline V gene. CDR3 residues: CASSARDRVYEQYF. CDR3 bases: TGTGCCAGCAGCGCCCGGGACAGGGTCTACGAGCAGTACTTC. The complete variable domain, with remaining parts taken from reference TRBV9 and TRBJ2-7, reads DSGVTQTPKHLITATGQRVTLRCSPRSGDLSVYWYQQSLDQGLQFLIQYYNGEERAKGNILERFSAQQFPDLHSELNLSSLELGDSALYFCASSARDRVYEQYFGPGTRLTVT.

The CDR3 DNA is TGTGCCAGCAACGAGGGGGCAGGGCCGAACACTGAAGCTTTCTTT. Protein sequence: CASNEGAGPNTEAFF. The gene calls are TRBV2 and TRBJ1-1, with TRBD1 matching 7 bases. The J segment lost 1 base and the V segment lost 7 bases, leaving 9 bases of the junction unmatched. CDR1 and CDR2 (germline): SNHLY, FYNNEI. CDR3 length: 15 amino acids.

In the case of this clone: A junction boundary mismatches the germline segment, possibly from a read error. The same CDR3 can be traced to other DNA sequences in this sample. The rearrangement links TRBV5-1 to TRBJ2-7, with a possible D match to TRBD2 (5 bases). This CDR3 contains 15 residues. Germline V gene data show CDR1 as SGHRS and CDR2 as YFSETQ. Here the CDR3 reads CASRLASGASYEQYF. The CDR3 DNA follows: TGCGCCAGCAGGTTGGCCAGCGGAGCCTCCTACGAGCAGTACTTC.

The J gene is TRBJ1-5, the V gene TRBV7-8; D gene uncertain. This CDR3 region has 16 residues. The V end was cut by 3 bases, the J end by 0 bases, with 12 bases between. Looked up from germline, CDR1 is SGHVS and CDR2 is FQNEAQ. The CDR3 sequence is CASSLGRRYSNQPQHF. CDR3 sequence (DNA): TGTGCCAGCAGCTTGGGCAGGAGGTATAGCAATCAGCCCCAGCATTTT.

The table lists this clone with a count of one. The CDR3 reads CASSSGTGVEQYF. CDR3 bases: TGTGCCAGCAGCTCTGGGACAGGGGTTGAGCAGTACTTC. This chain uses TRBV5-6 with TRBJ2-7; 10 positions match TRBD1. The CDR3 covers 13 residues. Germline CDR1 and CDR2: SGHDT and YYEEEE. V lost 3 bases, J lost 7 bases, and 4 bases stayed unmatched.

This clone was seen only once. This chain connects TRBV27 to TRBJ1-1; 8 bases are shared with TRBD1. Germline CDR1 and CDR2: MNHEY and SMNVEV (reference sequence). Trimming removed 5 bases from V and 10 bases from J; junction bases left unmatched: 18. The CDR3 runs to 16 residues. CDR3 coding DNA: TGTGCCAGCAGTCCTAGGACAGGGCTAACTTTTGGAGGAGCTTTCTTT. It yields the protein CASSPRTGLTFGGAFF.

CDR3 residues: CASSIPLQGVPIRGYTF. DNA of the CDR3: TGTGCCAGTAGTATCCCCCTTCAGGGGGTCCCTATTCGTGGCTACACCTTC. The gene calls are TRBV19 and TRBJ1-2; TRBD1 matches 7 bases. The CDR3 runs 17 residues. CDR1 and CDR2 from the germline V gene are LNHDA and SQIVND (reference sequence). V gave up 3 bases and J gave up 7 bases; unmatched junction bases: 17.

This sequence joins TRBV7-7 and TRBJ2-3; D perhaps matches TRBD2 (5 bases). The CDR3 is 13 amino acids. CDR1 SSHAT and CDR2 FNYEAQ come from the germline V gene (reference sequence). The V end lost 4 bases, the J end lost 2 bases, and 7 bases lay between the germline ends. In DNA, the CDR3 is TGTGCCAGCAGCTCTCGGGACACAGATACGCAGTATTTT. Translating gives CASSSRDTDTQYF.

This chain links TRBV7-9 with TRBJ1-3, with TRBD1 matching 7 bases. V was clipped by 5 bases and J by 0 bases; unmatched bases: 7. The CDR3 has 16 amino acids. CDR1 is SEHNR, CDR2 FQNEAQ, per germline (reference sequence). CDR3 protein: CASSPTTGDSGNTIYF. In DNA, the CDR3 is TGTGCCAGCAGCCCCACCACAGGGGACTCTGGAAACACCATATATTTT.

The V call is TRBV27, the J call TRBJ1-6; TRBD1 might be the D (6 bases). The V gene lost 4 bases and the J gene lost 9 bases, with 10 bases spanning the gap. Germline V gene sequence: CDR1 MNHEY, CDR2 SMNVEV (reference sequence). CDR3 length: 13 residues. The CDR3 DNA follows: TGTGCCAGCAGTTGGGGGGGCGGTTCACCCCTCCACTTT. Residues: CASSWGGGSPLHF.

This chain connects TRBV7-9 to TRBJ1-2; D might be TRBD1 (5 bases). Trimming took 4 bases from V and 3 from J, leaving 27 bases between them. The CDR3 loop spans 19 amino acids. The germline V gene has CDR1 SEHNR and CDR2 FQNEAQ (reference sequence). CDR3 residues: CASSSLGVGVTPKDYGYTF. As DNA, the CDR3 is TGTGCCAGCAGCTCCCTCGGAGTAGGGGTGACTCCAAAGGACTATGGCTACACCTTC. Supplemented by reference TRBV7-9 and TRBJ1-2, the full variable domain reads DTGVSQNPRHKITKRGQNVTFRCDPISEHNRLYWYRQTLGQGPEFLTYFQNEAQLEKSRLLSDRFSAERPKGSFSTLEIQRTEQGDSAMYLCASSSLGVGVTPKDYGYTFGSGTRLTVV.

The chain has TRBV9 and TRBJ1-2, with 7 bases that match TRBD1. CDR3 length equals 11 residues. J was trimmed by 11 bases and V by 4 bases; bases with no gene match: 5. Germline V gene lookup returns CDR1 SGDLS and CDR2 YYNGEE. The CDR3 DNA reads as TGTGCCAGCAGCTCATTGACAGGGTACACCTTC. Its translation: CASSSLTGYTF.